One sample yielded the 6 T cell receptor beta chains listed below, sequenced in a study of blood T cell repertoires in COVID-19. Clones were read by immunoSEQ multiplex PCR, and TCRdb kept only the in-frame ones, dropping some. The sample consists of 200,000 to 300,000 clones, 80% to 90% of them appearing once. The sequenced sample consisted of peripheral blood. These receptors were collected from a woman aged 40 to 50 who had recovered from COVID-19.

The chain uses TRBV7-3 and TRBJ2-2, with a tentative D call TRBD2 (7 bases). V was clipped by 3 bases and J by 7 bases, with 18 bases between them. The CDR3 length is 16 residues. Germline V gene data show CDR1 as SGHTA and CDR2 as FQGTGA. CDR3 sequence: CASSFRGGGSVGELFF. The CDR3 DNA is TGTGCCAGCAGCTTCCGGGGCGGGGGCTCGGTCGGGGAGCTGTTTTTT.

The rearrangement links TRBV27 to TRBJ1-2, with D possibly TRBD1 on 5 matching bases. Per germline, CDR1 MNHEY and CDR2 SMNVEV (reference sequence). The CDR3 runs 14 residues. Trimming removed 0 bases at V and 5 bases at J, with 10 bases between. The CDR3 DNA is TGTGCCAGCAGTTTATCAGGGGATGGGTATGGCTACACCTTC. Residues: CASSLSGDGYGYTF.

J is TRBJ1-4 and V is TRBV7-2, with D tentatively TRBD1 (6 bases). The CDR3 contains 14 residues. Germline V gene sequence: CDR1 SGHTA, CDR2 FQGNSA. The V end was cut by 5 bases, the J end by 2 bases, with 9 bases between. CDR3 residues: CASSRGATNEKLFF. The CDR3 region has the DNA TGTGCCAGCAGCCGGGGGGCCACTAATGAAAAACTGTTTTTT.

Details on this clone: Its ends do not fully match the called genes, so a read error is possible. The chain couples TRBV6-6 to TRBJ2-5; D uncertain. The CDR3 is made up of 11 amino acids. Per the germline V gene, CDR1 is MNHNY and CDR2 is SVGAGI (reference sequence). The CDR3 nucleotides are TGTGCCAGCAGTCGCGACGACACCCAACACTTC. This gives the protein CASSRDDTQHF.

V is TRBV13 and J is TRBJ1-1, with TRBD1 matching 8 bases. The trim removed 4 bases at V and 3 bases at J, leaving 10 bases unmatched. Germline values: CDR1 PRHDT, CDR2 FYEKMQ (reference sequence). The CDR3 has 16 amino acids. The CDR3 DNA follows: TGTGCCAGCAGCTCACTCGACAGGGGCCAGGACACTGAAGCTTTCTTT. Encoded protein: CASSSLDRGQDTEAFF.

The chain has TRBV6-5 and TRBJ2-1; possibly TRBD1 for D (5 bases). Per the germline V gene, CDR1 is MNHEY and CDR2 is SVGAGI. Trimming left V 3 bases short and J 8 bases short, with 14 bases between. CDR3 length: 14 residues. The CDR3 region has the DNA TGTGCCAGCAGTTATAGGGGCCGCCGGGATGAGCAGTTCTTC. Its protein is CASSYRGRRDEQFF.